Presented here are 21 T cell receptor beta chains from one specimen sequenced in a study of blood T cells in healthy people across ages. It was with a sample-barcoded 5' primer and a J-beta primer mix that a second PCR of about 6 to 12 cycles was run. A single record per CDR3 protein comes from TCRdb applying MiXCR to the 5' RACE reads. The table lists approximately 1,100,000 distinct CDR3 sequences, 45% of them singletons. Material for sequencing was blood. These receptors originate from a woman in her sixties in good health.

CDR3 loop: CASSFPLAGGKDTQYF. CDR3 bases: TGCGCCAGCAGCTTCCCGTTAGCGGGAGGAAAAGATACGCAGTATTTT. The chain recombines TRBV5-1 with TRBJ2-3, with 10 bases fitting TRBD2. The CDR3 contains 16 residues. The ends lost 2 bases at V and 5 bases at J; junction bases unmatched: 8. Germline lookup yields CDR1 SGHRS and CDR2 YFSETQ.

The chain combines TRBV3-1 with TRBJ2-4; 9 bases are shared with TRBD2. With the DNA end fitting TRBJ2-5 better, the J assignment may be wrong. This CDR3 contains 18 residues. Germline values: CDR1 LGHDT, CDR2 YNNKEL (reference sequence). The CDR3 loop is CASSQDRASGASRETQYF. The CDR3 bases are TGTGCCAGCAGCCAAGATCGGGCTAGCGGGGCTTCGCGTGAGACCCAGTACTTC.

This clonotype was seen at least ten times. This may stem from a read error, because a much larger clone lies one nucleotide away. The chain recombines TRBV27 with TRBJ2-5; D is perhaps TRBD2 (6 bases). The CDR3 has 17 amino acids. V lost 1 base to trimming and J lost 11 bases, with 26 bases between them. Germline lookup yields CDR1 MNHEY and CDR2 SMNVEV (reference sequence). As DNA, the CDR3 is TGTGCCAGCAGTTTATTACTCGGGAGTCTCCCTCCGAATGAGCAGTACTTC. Translated, it gives CASSLLLGSLPPNEQYF.

The chain joins TRBV9 to TRBJ2-2, with D unclear. CDR1 is SGDLS and CDR2 is YYNGEE in the germline V gene. The CDR3 extends over 14 amino acids. V lost 4 bases to trimming and J lost 9 bases, with 16 bases between them. The CDR3 coding sequence is TGTGCCAGCAGCTTAGGAGACTTAGGCAGGGAGCTGTTTTTT. The encoded protein is CASSLGDLGRELFF.

The rearrangement uses TRBV6-6 and TRBJ2-4; the D is unclear. The germline CDR1 and CDR2 sequences are MNHNY and SVGAGI (reference sequence). The CDR3 contains 15 residues. Between the trimmed V and J ends, which lost 3 bases and 1 base, there was a span of 10 bases. The CDR3: CASSYYERAKNIQYF. The CDR3 DNA reads as TGTGCCAGCAGTTATTATGAGAGGGCCAAAAACATTCAGTACTTC.

The chain has TRBV5-4 and TRBJ2-4; D unresolved. This CDR3 comprises 15 residues. Germline lookup yields CDR1 SGHNT and CDR2 YYREEE (reference sequence). Trimming took 4 bases from V and 1 from J, leaving 12 bases between them. The CDR3 DNA follows: TGTGCCAGCAGCCCGGACCCCTTTGCCAAAAACATTCAGTACTTC. It yields the protein CASSPDPFAKNIQYF.

This clonotype occurred a few times. V gene TRBV6-5 combines with J gene TRBJ2-5; 8 positions agree with TRBD1. CDR1 is MNHEY and CDR2 is SVGAGI in the germline V gene. CDR3 length: 16 residues. V lost 0 bases and J lost 1; bases outside the gene matches: 4. In DNA form, the CDR3 reads TGTGCCAGCAGTTACTCGGGGACAGGAATCCAAGAGACCCAGTACTTC. This codes for CASSYSGTGIQETQYF.

This chain joins TRBV6-2 or TRBV6-3 and TRBJ2-5; D is ambiguous. The CDR3 runs to 14 residues. The V gene lost 4 bases and the J gene lost 1 base, with 10 bases spanning the gap. Germline CDR1 reads MNHEY; CDR2 reads SVGEGT. The CDR3 bases are TGTGCCAGCAGTTGGACCCGGCCCCAAGAGACCCAGTACTTC. Amino acids: CASSWTRPQETQYF.

This chain connects TRBV5-1 to TRBJ2-5; 10 bases line up with TRBD1. CDR3 length equals 16 residues. CDR1 and CDR2 from the germline V gene are SGHRS and YFSETQ. The junction had 6 bases not matched to a gene; V was cut back by 1 base and J by 3 bases. The CDR3 reads CASSLPPGTGEETQYF. The CDR3 nucleotides are TGCGCCAGCAGCTTGCCTCCCGGGACAGGGGAAGAGACCCAGTACTTC.

This chain links TRBV2 with TRBJ2-3; 11 positions agree with TRBD2. The CDR3 contains 16 residues. J was trimmed by 0 bases and V by 6 bases; bases with no gene match: 5. Germline V gene data show CDR1 as SNHLY and CDR2 as FYNNEI. Here the CDR3 reads CASRETSGGSTDTQYF. The CDR3 nucleotides read TGTGCCAGCAGAGAAACTAGCGGGGGAAGCACAGATACGCAGTATTTT.

V usage is TRBV11-2 and J usage is TRBJ2-4, with 10 bases matching TRBD2. The J segment lost 4 bases and the V segment lost 5 bases, leaving 8 bases of the junction unmatched. Germline V CDR1 and CDR2: SGHAT, FQNNGV. This CDR3 comprises 16 residues. The DNA of the CDR3 is TGTGCCAGCAGCCGTCGAGCGGGAGGGCCGAAAAACATTCAGTACTTC. It codes for CASSRRAGGPKNIQYF.

This chain connects TRBV20-1 to TRBJ2-7, with 8 bases matching TRBD2. V was pared by 4 bases and J by 0 bases, with 8 bases of the junction left unmatched. There are 15 residues in the CDR3. Germline assignment: CDR1 DFQATT and CDR2 SNEGSKA (reference sequence). The CDR3 here is CSAIGASGPSYEQYF. CDR3 bases: TGCAGTGCTATAGGGGCTAGCGGGCCCTCCTACGAGCAGTACTTC.

This clonotype was counted only a few times. The J gene is TRBJ1-6, the V gene TRBV10-3, with D tentatively TRBD1 (5 bases). CDR3 length equals 14 residues. Germline lookup yields CDR1 ENHRY and CDR2 SYGVKD. Trimming took 6 bases from V and 4 from J, leaving 10 bases between them. CDR3 residues: CAIRQDSYNSPLHF. DNA for the CDR3: TGTGCCATCAGACAAGACAGTTATAATTCACCCCTCCACTTT.

At least ten counts were recorded for this clonotype. V usage is TRBV27 and J usage is TRBJ2-7; 7 bases align to TRBD1. With V trimmed by 2 bases and J by 0 bases, 13 bases remained unmatched. Germline CDR1 is MNHEY and CDR2 is SMNVEV (reference sequence). The CDR3 runs to 18 residues. The DNA of the CDR3 is TGTGCCAGCAGTTTAGACCCCCCCATACAGGGGTTCTCCTACGAGCAGTACTTC. This gives the protein CASSLDPPIQGFSYEQYF.

Concerning this clonotype: One end of the junction fails to match germline, which may point to a read error. V gene TRBV12-3 or TRBV12-4 combines with J gene TRBJ1-5; D is unresolved. There are 14 residues in the CDR3. The CDR3 spells CAGSNAPTNQPQHF. The CDR3 DNA is TGTGCCGGCAGCAACGCTCCCACTAATCAGCCCCAGCATTTT.

The chain is built from TRBV7-2 and TRBJ1-1, with D uncertain. Per germline, CDR1 SGHTA and CDR2 FQGNSA. The V end was cut by 2 bases, the J end by 6 bases, with 16 bases between. The CDR3 extends over 15 amino acids. The CDR3 is CASSLFPDGRSEAFF. The DNA of the CDR3 is TGTGCCAGCAGCTTATTCCCCGATGGGCGCTCTGAAGCTTTCTTT. The complete variable domain, with remaining parts taken from reference TRBV7-2 and TRBJ1-1, reads GAGVSQSPSNKVTEKGKDVELRCDPISGHTALYWYRQSLGQGLEFLIYFQGNSAPDKSGLPSDRFSAERTGGSVSTLTIQRTQQEDSAVYLCASSLFPDGRSEAFFGQGTRLTVV.

This clonotype was recorded a few times. The chain couples TRBV6-2 or TRBV6-3 to TRBJ1-5, with TRBD1 matching 10 bases. The CDR3 totals 16 residues. Germline trimming cut 5 bases from V and 0 bases from J; bases unmatched to any gene: 4. Germline V gene sequence: CDR1 MNHEY, CDR2 SVGEGT. The CDR3 loop reads CASSPGTGDSNQPQHF. In nucleotides, the CDR3 is TGTGCCAGCAGTCCGGGGACAGGGGATAGCAATCAGCCCCAGCATTTT.

This clonotype was seen a handful of times. The rearrangement links TRBV12-3 or TRBV12-4 to TRBJ1-4, with no clear D. V was trimmed by 2 bases and J by 11 bases, leaving 9 bases between them. This CDR3 region has 12 residues. CDR3 sequence reads: CASSLKGWKLFF. In DNA, the CDR3 is TGTGCCAGCAGTTTAAAGGGATGGAAACTGTTTTTT.

The chain links TRBV9 to TRBJ2-3, with 8 nucleotides matching TRBD2. V lost 2 bases, J lost 5 bases, and 10 bases stayed unmatched. The V gene's germline CDR1 is SGDLS and CDR2 YYNGEE. This CDR3 has 16 amino acids. CDR3 in DNA: TGTGCCAGCAGCGTCTCGAGCGGGAGCCGGGGAGATACGCAGTATTTT. This codes for CASSVSSGSRGDTQYF. The entire variable domain, with the rest obtained from reference TRBV9 and TRBJ2-3, is as follows: DSGVTQTPKHLITATGQRVTLRCSPRSGDLSVYWYQQSLDQGLQFLIQYYNGEERAKGNILERFSAQQFPDLHSELNLSSLELGDSALYFCASSVSSGSRGDTQYFGPGTRLTVL.

The CDR3 reads CASSYRVGGLEQYF. DNA of the CDR3: TGTGCCAGCAGCTATAGAGTGGGGGGTCTGGAGCAGTACTTC. The chain is built from TRBV7-2 and TRBJ2-7, with a possible D match to TRBD2 (6 bases). Germline loops: CDR1 SGHTA, CDR2 FQGNSA. This CDR3 has 14 residues. V shed 4 bases and J shed 7 bases, with 17 bases lying between them.

V usage is TRBV29-1 and J usage is TRBJ2-5; D uncertain. V lost 3 bases, J lost 11 bases, and 19 bases lay in between. The germline gives CDR1 SQVTM, CDR2 ANQGSEA. This CDR3 spans 13 amino acids. This chain's CDR3 is CSVETVRANEQYF. The CDR3 bases are TGCAGCGTTGAGACGGTTAGAGCCAATGAGCAGTACTTC.